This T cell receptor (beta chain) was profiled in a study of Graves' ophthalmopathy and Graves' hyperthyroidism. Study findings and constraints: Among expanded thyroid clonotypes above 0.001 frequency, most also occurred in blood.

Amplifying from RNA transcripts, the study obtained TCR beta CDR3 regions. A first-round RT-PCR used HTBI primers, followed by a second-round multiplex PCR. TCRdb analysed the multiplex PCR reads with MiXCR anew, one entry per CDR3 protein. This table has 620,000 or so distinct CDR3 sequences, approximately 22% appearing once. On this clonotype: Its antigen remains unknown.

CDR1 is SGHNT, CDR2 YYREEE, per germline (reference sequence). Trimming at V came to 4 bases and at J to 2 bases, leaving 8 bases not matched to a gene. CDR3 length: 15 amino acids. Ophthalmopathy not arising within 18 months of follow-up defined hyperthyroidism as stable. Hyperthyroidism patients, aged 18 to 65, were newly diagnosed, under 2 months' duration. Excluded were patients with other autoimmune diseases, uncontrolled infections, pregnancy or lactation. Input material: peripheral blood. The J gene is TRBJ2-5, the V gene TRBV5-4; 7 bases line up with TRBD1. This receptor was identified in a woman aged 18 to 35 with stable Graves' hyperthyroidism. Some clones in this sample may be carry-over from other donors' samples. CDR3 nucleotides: TGTGCCAGCAGCCCTGCCGGGACAGTACAAGAGACCCAGTACTTC. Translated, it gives CASSPAGTVQETQYF.